These T cell receptor beta chains were read from a single sample in a study of OX40 agonist ivuxolimab in advanced cancers. TCRdb's copy holds only in-frame clones and misses some; the assay was immunoSEQ multiplex PCR. This sample yields under 80,000 clones, of which approximately 91% are seen a single time; 0.7% to 1% belongs to the top ten. The sample in question was CD4+ or CD8+ T cells sorted from blood, obtained in a trial of the OX40 agonist ivuxolimab. The receptors originated from an adult with an advanced solid tumor such as melanoma, head and neck, liver or kidney cancer. The CDR3 runs from the conserved cysteine through the conserved F or W. D genes are given only for firm matches. Rows give clone size only sometimes, using once, few, many, or a class for an expanded clone.

d_gene,j_gene,abundance,v_gene,CDR3aa,CDR3nt
TRBD1,TRBJ1-4,NA,TRBV19,CASSSRTGTNEKLFF,TGTGCCAGTAGTTCCCGGACAGGAACTAATGAAAAACTGTTTTTT
NA,TRBJ1-5,NA,TRBV7-8,CASSRDSYSNQPQHF,TGTGCCAGCAGCCGCGACAGTTATAGCAATCAGCCCCAGCATTTT
NA,TRBJ2-2,NA,TRBV6-5,CASIPGRGNTGELFF,TGTGCCAGCATACCGGGACGGGGGAACACCGGGGAGCTGTTTTTT
TRBD1,TRBJ2-5,NA,TRBV30,CAWSKGAEETQYF,TGTGCCTGGAGTAAGGGGGCCGAAGAGACCCAGTACTTC
TRBD2,TRBJ2-2,once,TRBV19,CASRWGGRNTGELFF,TGTGCCAGTAGATGGGGGGGTCGGAACACCGGGGAGCTGTTTTTT
NA,TRBJ1-1,NA,TRBV7-3,CASSLSPGNTEAFF,TGTGCCAGCAGCTTAAGTCCGGGGAACACTGAAGCTTTCTTT
NA,TRBJ2-5,once,TRBV2,CASSYRPETQYF,TGTGCCAGCAGTTATCGCCCCGAGACCCAGTACTTC
TRBD2,TRBJ2-7,few,TRBV11-2,CASSTTSGGAREQYF,TGTGCCAGCAGTACGACTAGCGGGGGGGCTCGGGAGCAGTACTTC
NA,TRBJ1-1,NA,TRBV5-4,CASSLNSGAVTEAFF,TGTGCCAGCAGCCTCAACTCAGGGGCGGTCACTGAAGCTTTCTTT
TRBD2,TRBJ2-3,NA,TRBV7-2,CASSLRKRGGTDTQYF,TGTGCCAGCAGCTTAAGGAAGCGGGGGGGCACAGATACGCAGTATTTT
NA,TRBJ2-7,NA,TRBV29-1,CSVAVRKYEQYF,TGCAGCGTTGCTGTACGAAAATACGAGCAGTACTTC
TRBD2,TRBJ2-3,NA,TRBV2,CASSERGATDTQYF,TGTGCCAGCAGTGAGCGGGGGGCAACAGATACGCAGTATTTT
NA,TRBJ1-1,NA,TRBV5-3,CASSLPGTMNTEAFF,TGTGCCAGCAGCTTGCCAGGGACGATGAACACTGAAGCTTTCTTT
TRBD1,TRBJ2-5,NA,TRBV5-4,CASSQGQQETQYF,TGTGCCAGCAGCCAGGGACAGCAAGAGACCCAGTACTTC
NA,TRBJ1-1,NA,TRBV5-1,CASSLDGQTNTEAFF,TGCGCCAGCAGCTTGGACGGACAAACGAACACTGAAGCTTTCTTT
NA,TRBJ2-7,NA,TRBV10-3,CAISGGGVYEQYF,TGTGCCATCAGTGGGGGGGGCGTCTACGAGCAGTACTTC
NA,TRBJ2-7,NA,TRBV4-2,CASSQRGPPYEQYF,TGTGCCAGCAGCCAAAGGGGTCCTCCCTACGAGCAGTACTTC
NA,TRBJ1-2,NA,TRBV7-8,CASTKGGQHYGYTF,TGTGCCAGCACCAAAGGGGGGCAGCACTATGGCTACACCTTC
NA,TRBJ2-7,NA,TRBV27,CAGSSLSDHSYEQYF,TGTGCCGGCAGCTCGTTATCCGACCACTCCTACGAGCAGTACTTC
NA,TRBJ2-5,NA,TRBV5-4,CASSLGGGRETQYF,TGTGCCAGCAGCTTGGGAGGGGGTAGGGAGACCCAGTACTTC
NA,TRBJ2-6,NA,TRBV5-1,CASSLSQSGANVLTF,TGCGCCAGCAGCTTGTCACAGTCTGGGGCCAACGTCCTGACTTTC
NA,TRBJ1-1,NA,TRBV30,CAWGLGGRNTEAFF,TGTGCCTGGGGGCTAGGGGGGCGGAACACTGAAGCTTTCTTT
TRBD1,TRBJ1-2,NA,TRBV19,CASIPYGTGENGYTF,TGTGCCAGTATCCCATATGGGACAGGGGAAAATGGCTACACCTTC
NA,TRBJ2-1,NA,TRBV30,CAWSVSTNEQFF,TGTGCCTGGAGTGTATCTACCAATGAGCAGTTCTTC
NA,TRBJ2-7,NA,TRBV19,CASSTGLSRDEQYF,TGTGCCAGTAGTACGGGTCTCTCCCGGGACGAGCAGTACTTC
NA,TRBJ1-1,NA,TRBV5-1,CASSLNGRQVNTEAFF,TGCGCCAGCAGCTTGAATGGTCGTCAGGTGAACACTGAAGCTTTCTTT
NA,TRBJ2-5,NA,TRBV20-1,CSARHQETQYF,TGCAGTGCTAGACACCAAGAGACCCAGTACTTC
NA,TRBJ1-1,once,TRBV7-9,CASSLAVSGAEAFF,TGTGCCAGCAGCTTAGCAGTGTCGGGCGCTGAAGCTTTCTTT
TRBD1,TRBJ1-5,NA,TRBV19,CASRQGEYSNQPQHF,TGTGCCAGTAGACAGGGGGAATATAGCAATCAGCCCCAGCATTTT
NA,TRBJ1-5,NA,TRBV19,CASSIYQPQHF,TGTGCCAGTAGTATATATCAGCCCCAGCATTTT
NA,TRBJ1-5,once,TRBV9,CASSPSGDRRQPQHF,TGTGCCAGCAGCCCTTCTGGGGATCGGCGTCAGCCCCAGCATTTT
TRBD2,TRBJ2-5,NA,TRBV18,CASSPQGGGSETQYF,TGTGCCAGCTCACCACAGGGCGGGGGATCAGAGACCCAGTACTTC
NA,TRBJ2-3,NA,TRBV7-8,CASSLGESQDTQYF,TGTGCCAGCAGCTTAGGGGAGTCTCAAGATACGCAGTATTTT
NA,TRBJ2-1,NA,TRBV18,CASSPVSGGNNEQFF,TGTGCCAGCTCACCAGTCAGCGGAGGAAACAATGAGCAGTTCTTC
NA,TRBJ1-2,once,TRBV7-9,CASSQRFPYGYTF,TGTGCCAGCAGTCAACGTTTCCCCTATGGCTACACCTTC
NA,TRBJ1-5,NA,TRBV27,CASSLEAENQPQHF,TGTGCCAGCAGTTTAGAGGCCGAGAATCAGCCCCAGCATTTT
NA,TRBJ2-1,NA,TRBV29-1,CSGIHSYNEQFF,TGCAGCGGGATCCATTCCTACAATGAGCAGTTCTTC
TRBD2,TRBJ2-3,NA,TRBV27,CASLPAMGVLAGPTDTQYF,TGTGCCAGCCTCCCAGCCATGGGAGTACTAGCGGGGCCCACAGATACGCAGTATTTT
NA,TRBJ1-3,NA,TRBV28,CASSEQRSTIYF,TGTGCCAGCAGTGAACAAAGGAGTACTATATATTTT
NA,TRBJ1-2,NA,TRBV7-8,CASSLEWGGYTF,TGTGCCAGCAGCTTAGAGTGGGGTGGCTACACCTTC
TRBD2,TRBJ2-1,NA,TRBV7-2,CASSLGAGGVNEQFF,TGTGCCAGCAGCTTAGGTGCGGGAGGGGTTAATGAGCAGTTCTTC
NA,TRBJ2-7,NA,TRBV5-1,CASSLGDGLSYEQYF,TGCGCCAGCAGCTTGGGAGACGGACTTTCCTACGAGCAGTACTTC
NA,TRBJ1-1,once,TRBV27,CASSHRRDTLNTEAFF,TGTGCCAGCAGCCACCGAAGGGACACGTTGAACACTGAAGCTTTCTTT
NA,TRBJ2-1,NA,TRBV5-1,CASSPEGRREEQFF,TGCGCCAGCAGCCCCGAGGGCCGCCGGGAGGAGCAGTTCTTC
NA,TRBJ1-1,NA,TRBV2,CASSEMGGTTEAFF,TGTGCCAGCAGTGAGATGGGGGGAACAACTGAAGCTTTCTTT
NA,TRBJ2-2,NA,TRBV5-1,CASSPGQNTGELFF,TGCGCCAGCTCGCCGGGACAGAACACCGGGGAGCTGTTTTTT
NA,TRBJ2-7,NA,TRBV7-3,CASSKGLGYEQYF,TGTGCCAGCAGCAAGGGGTTGGGGTACGAGCAGTACTTC
NA,TRBJ1-2,NA,TRBV5-1,CASSRGDQHYGYTF,TGCGCCAGCAGCCGGGGGGATCAGCACTATGGCTACACCTTC
NA,TRBJ1-5,few,TRBV19,CASSSENHQPQHF,TGTGCCAGTAGTAGTGAAAACCATCAGCCCCAGCATTTT
NA,TRBJ2-5,few,TRBV6-5,CASSLRTYRETQYF,TGTGCCAGCAGTTTGAGGACATACCGAGAGACCCAGTACTTC
NA,TRBJ1-4,NA,TRBV18,CASSKTDNEKLFF,TGTGCCAGCTCCAAGACAGATAATGAAAAACTGTTTTTT
NA,TRBJ1-2,NA,TRBV18,CASSRTNYGYTF,TGTGCCAGCTCACGGACCAACTATGGCTACACCTTC
TRBD1,TRBJ1-2,NA,TRBV6-1,CASSLTGVDGYTF,TGTGCCAGCAGCTTAACAGGGGTGGATGGCTACACCTTC
NA,TRBJ1-3,NA,TRBV2,CASSGAGGDHFSGNTIYF,TGTGCCAGCAGTGGGGCGGGAGGGGACCACTTCTCTGGAAACACCATATATTTT
TRBD2,TRBJ2-1,NA,TRBV9,CASSAGLAGAEQFF,TGTGCCAGCAGCGCGGGACTAGCGGGGGCTGAGCAGTTCTTC
NA,TRBJ2-5,NA,TRBV7-6,CASSLSGSETQYF,TGTGCCAGCAGCTTATCGGGGTCTGAAACCCAGTACTTC
NA,TRBJ1-6,NA,TRBV15,CATSRETGQNNSPLHF,TGTGCCACCAGCAGAGAAACGGGGCAGAATAATTCACCCCTCCACTTT
NA,TRBJ2-4,NA,TRBV18,CASSPRGPIQYF,TGTGCCAGCTCCCCCAGGGGACCCATTCAGTACTTC
TRBD2,TRBJ2-1,NA,TRBV5-6,CASSLGLAGGREQFF,TGTGCCAGCAGCTTAGGACTAGCGGGGGGGCGTGAGCAGTTCTTC
NA,TRBJ2-2,once,TRBV18,CASSPPGPYTGELFF,TGTGCCAGCTCACCACCGGGACCTTACACCGGGGAGCTGTTTTTT